The following is a TCR beta chain sequence with its context. The CDR3 is 16 amino acids. The germline CDR1 and CDR2 sequences are KGHSH and LQKENI. With V trimmed by 0 bases and J by 9 bases, 9 bases remained unmatched. This specimen comes from a study of shared clonotypes between healthy human individuals. Produced via immunoSEQ multiplex PCR; TCRdb's table is partial and in-frame only. The data show over a million clones, over 95% seen once. The chain recombines TRBV18 with TRBJ2-1; TRBD2 matches 9 bases. Sequenced sample: naive CD4+ T cells sorted from blood. Subset of the sample: CD45RA+ positively selected. The TCR was taken from a young man in good health. The DNA for the CDR3 is TGTGCCAGCTCACCACCGGGTGGCGGCGGGAGGGGTGAGCAGTTCTTC. It yields the protein CASSPPGGGGRGEQFF. The full variable domain, its missing parts supplied by reference TRBV18 and TRBJ2-1, is NAGVMQNPRHLVRRRGQEARLRCSPMKGHSHVYWYRQLPEEGLKFMVYLQKENIIDESGMPKERFSAEFPKEGPSILRIQQVVRGDSAAYFCASSPPGGGGRGEQFFGPGTRLTVL.